Listed here are 2 T cell receptor beta chains from one sample, sequenced in a study of control samples from healthy donors and cancer patients. TCRdb's copy holds only in-frame clones and misses some; the assay was immunoSEQ multiplex PCR. This sample yields over 200,000 clones, of which roughly 80% are seen a single time; roughly 15% belongs to the top ten. Sequenced: PBMCs. The receptors were sampled from an older woman with lung cancer.

V usage is TRBV9 and J usage is TRBJ1-1; D is unresolved. This CDR3 has 15 residues. With 0 bases removed from V and 5 bases from J, the gap between germline ends came to 14 bases. Germline CDR1 is SGDLS and CDR2 is YYNGEE. The CDR3 protein is CASSVAGYGGTEAFF. The CDR3 DNA reads as TGTGCCAGCAGCGTAGCTGGGTACGGAGGTACTGAAGCTTTCTTT.

This rearrangement joins TRBV28 to TRBJ1-2; no firm D call. Germline V gene data show CDR1 as MDHEN and CDR2 as SYDVKM. Trimming stripped 3 bases from V and 8 bases from J, with 13 bases between. CDR3 length: 13 amino acids. The CDR3 DNA sequence: TGTGCCAGCAGTTTGTTCGAGACTTTGGGCTACACCTTC. Residues: CASSLFETLGYTF.